Listed here are 11 T cell receptor beta chains from one sample, sequenced in a study of T cells after yellow fever vaccination. TCRdb reprocessed the 5' RACE reads via MiXCR and lists one record per CDR3 protein. This sample has around 590,000 distinct CDR3 sequences; 9% to 15% occur once, and the top ten carry more than 13%. The sample was PBMCs, taken on the day of the yellow fever booster vaccination. The receptors originated from a man in his thirties or forties who received the YFV17D yellow fever vaccine.

The chain employs TRBV2 and TRBJ2-7; D is unresolved. The CDR3 sequence is 10 residues long. Deletions cut 6 bases from V and 6 bases from J, with 6 bases between. Germline V gives CDR1 SNHLY, CDR2 FYNNEI. The CDR3 reads CASRNLEQYF. In DNA, the CDR3 is TGTGCCAGCAGGAACCTCGAGCAGTACTTC.

J is TRBJ1-2 and V is TRBV6-2 or TRBV6-3; D unclear. CDR1 MNHEY and CDR2 SVGEGT come from the germline V gene. There are 11 residues in the CDR3. The V and J ends lost 2 bases and 5 bases respectively, with 3 bases between them. DNA for the CDR3: TGTGCCAGCAGTTACCTTTATGGCTACACCTTC. Its translation is CASSYLYGYTF.

V usage is TRBV5-4 and J usage is TRBJ1-4; tentatively, D is TRBD1 (6 bases). Germline V lookup: CDR1 SGHNT, CDR2 YYREEE (reference sequence). CDR3 length equals 14 residues. Trimming cost V 5 bases and J 0 bases, with 8 bases left between them. The CDR3 region is CASSKGATNEKLFF. The CDR3 DNA reads TGTGCCAGCAGTAAGGGGGCAACTAATGAAAAACTGTTTTTT.

This rearrangement joins TRBV30 to TRBJ2-2; weak D call: TRBD2 (6 bases). This CDR3 is 15 amino acids long. The germline V gene encodes CDR1 GTSNPN and CDR2 SVGIG (reference sequence). Trimming left V 0 bases short and J 4 bases short, with 12 bases between. CDR3 in DNA: TGTGCCTGGAGTGTAGGGACTGGACCCACCGGGGAGCTGTTTTTT. It yields the protein CAWSVGTGPTGELFF.

The chain uses TRBV7-2 and TRBJ2-3; TRBD1 aligns across 9 bases. V lost 5 bases to trimming and J lost 3 bases; unmatched junction nucleotides: 6. The CDR3 loop spans 15 amino acids. The germline V gene has CDR1 SGHTA and CDR2 FQGNSA. This chain's CDR3 is CASSPDRGWTDTQYF. The CDR3 DNA is TGTGCCAGCAGCCCGGACAGGGGTTGGACAGATACGCAGTATTTT.

The table lists this clonotype with a few counts. The chain carries TRBV28 and TRBJ2-1, with 10 bases aligning to TRBD2. Per germline, CDR1 MDHEN and CDR2 SYDVKM. The CDR3 contains 12 residues. Trimming at V came to 6 bases and at J to 13 bases, leaving 6 bases not matched to a gene. In nucleotides, the CDR3 is TGTGCCAGCAGGGACCTAGCGGGAGACCAGTTCTTC. The encoded protein is CASRDLAGDQFF. The full variable domain, its missing parts supplied by reference TRBV28 and TRBJ2-1, is DVKVTQSSRYLVKRTGEKVFLECVQDMDHENMFWYRQDPGLGLRLIYFSYDVKMKEKGDIPEGYSVSREKKERFSLILESASTNQTSMYLCASRDLAGDQFFGPGTRLTVL.

The gene calls are TRBV12-3 or TRBV12-4 and TRBJ1-3, with 8 bases fitting TRBD1. The CDR3 consists of 14 residues. After removal of 6 bases from V and 2 bases from J, the junction contained 3 bases not matched to a gene. CDR3 coding DNA: TGTGCCAGCAGGAAGGACAGGGCTGGAAACACCATATATTTT. Translation: CASRKDRAGNTIYF.

The gene calls are TRBV6-2 or TRBV6-3 and TRBJ2-2; 12 nucleotides align to TRBD1. Losses at the gene ends were 6 bases for V and 0 bases for J; bases not matched to a gene: 8. In germline, CDR1 is MNHEY, CDR2 SVGEGT. The CDR3 runs 18 residues. CDR3 in DNA: TGTGCCAGCAGCTGGGACAGGGGGCGCCCCACGAACACCGGGGAGCTGTTTTTT. Amino acids: CASSWDRGRPTNTGELFF.

The chain employs TRBV29-1 and TRBJ2-7, with D possibly being TRBD1 (5 bases). Trimming cost V 3 bases and J 3 bases, with 9 bases left between them. CDR3 length: 12 amino acids. Germline V lookup: CDR1 SQVTM, CDR2 ANQGSEA. CDR3 amino acids: CSVEAQDYEQYF. The CDR3 DNA follows: TGCAGCGTTGAGGCACAGGACTACGAGCAGTACTTC.

This clonotype was seen a handful of times. This chain joins TRBV4-3 and TRBJ2-4; a possible D gene is TRBD2 (6 bases). The CDR3 has 11 residues. The germline gives CDR1 LGHNA, CDR2 YSLEER. With 8 bases removed from V and 8 bases from J, the gap between germline ends came to 10 bases. The CDR3 DNA is TGCGCCAGCTGGGGGGAGGACATTCAGTACTTC. This gives the protein CASWGEDIQYF.

This clonotype was seen only a few times. This chain joins TRBV7-8 and TRBJ2-1; 11 bases line up with TRBD1. V shed 5 bases, J shed 9 bases, and the junction held 6 bases outside the gene matches. Germline V gene data show CDR1 as SGHVS and CDR2 as FQNEAQ. The CDR3 is 14 amino acids. CDR3 sequence (DNA): TGTGCCAGCAGCCAGGGACAGGGGGGCGCTGAGCAGTTCTTC. Protein: CASSQGQGGAEQFF. Full variable domain (remainder filled in from reference TRBV7-8 and TRBJ2-1): GAGVSQSPRYKVAKRGQDVALRCDPISGHVSLFWYQQALGQGPEFLTYFQNEAQLDKSGLPSDRFFAERPEGSVSTLKIQRTQQEDSAVYLCASSQGQGGAEQFFGPGTRLTVL.